Sequencing of this T cell receptor (beta chain) was carried out in a study of blood T cell repertoires in COVID-19. Study summary: Sources were T cells, B-cell-depleted T cells, or PBMCs; the material itself was cDNA or gDNA.

This clone was picked up one time. The assay was immunoSEQ multiplex PCR, and TCRdb's table has in-frame clones only and misses some. Altogether around 200,000 clones are present, about 86% being singletons, with the ten largest covering roughly an eighth. The sequenced material came from peripheral blood. The sequence derives from a man between 25 and 39 years old with active or convalescent COVID-19.

CDR3 DNA: TGTGCCAGTAGTATGGCCACCGCCGGGACAGAGCTGAATGGCTACACCTTC. It is translated as CASSMATAGTELNGYTF. This chain uses TRBV19 with TRBJ1-2; TRBD1 aligns across 7 bases. CDR3 length: 17 amino acids. With V trimmed by 3 bases and J by 6 bases, 16 bases remained unmatched. In germline, CDR1 is LNHDA, CDR2 SQIVND (reference sequence).